The rows below give T cell receptor beta chains drawn from one sample of a study of PD-1 blockade in classical Hodgkin lymphoma. Using immunoSEQ multiplex PCR, the repertoire was profiled, and TCRdb retains in-frame clones only, with some absent. The sample carries tens of thousands of clones, roughly 73% recorded once. The specimen comprised peripheral blood mononuclear cells (PBMCs), sampled at baseline. The receptors were sampled from a human donor with classical Hodgkin lymphoma. Each CDR3 is given with its conserved first and last residue. Each record gives: D gene, clone size, J gene, V gene, CDR3 protein, CDR3 DNA. A D gene is named only where the DNA matches it firmly. A clone size is listed for some rows: how often the clone was seen (once, few, many), or a class if it is expanded.

. | . | TRBJ2-5 | TRBV9 | CASSVDSVRETQYF | TGTGCCAGCAGCGTAGACTCGGTGCGGGAGACCCAGTACTTC
TRBD2 | . | TRBJ2-7 | TRBV11-2 | CASSFSSGRAINSYEQYF | TGTGCCAGCAGCTTCTCTAGCGGGAGGGCCATCAACTCCTACGAGCAGTACTTC
. | . | TRBJ1-6 | TRBV6-1 | CASSEADGAGSPLHF | TGTGCCAGCAGTGAAGCGGACGGCGCGGGCTCACCCCTCCACTTT
. | . | TRBJ2-6 | TRBV5-6 | CASRVSGAGANVLTF | TGTGCCAGCAGGGTTTCGGGGGCCGGGGCCAACGTCCTGACTTTC
. | once | TRBJ1-2 | TRBV2 | CASREDHGYTF | TGTGCCAGCAGGGAAGACCATGGCTACACCTTC
TRBD1 | . | TRBJ1-2 | TRBV6-1 | CAGGQADYGYTF | TGTGCCGGGGGACAGGCGGACTATGGCTACACCTTC
TRBD1 | . | TRBJ1-5 | TRBV2 | CASSPRTGDSNQPQHF | TGTGCCAGCAGCCCCCGGACAGGAGATAGCAATCAGCCCCAGCATTTT
. | . | TRBJ1-5 | TRBV6-6 | CASSIGGGGNQPQHF | TGTGCCAGCAGCATCGGAGGGGGAGGCAATCAGCCCCAGCATTTT
. | . | TRBJ2-7 | TRBV19 | CASSIVQGSEQYF | TGTGCCAGTAGTATAGTCCAGGGATCCGAGCAGTACTTC
. | . | TRBJ2-7 | TRBV6-1 | CASSEIGKYF | TGTGCCAGCAGTGAAATCGGGAAGTACTTC